This TCR beta chain was sequenced during a study of T-cell reconstitution after alpha-beta-depleted transplantation in children. Points from the study as a whole: The study traced high day-60 TCRbeta diversity in some patients to surviving recipient T cells and thymic progenitors. T-cell counts and diversity at one year post-transplant came mainly from newly produced T cells.

This CDR3 spans 18 amino acids. Trimming removed 4 bases from V and 4 bases from J, with 21 bases in between. Looked up from germline, CDR1 is KGHDR and CDR2 is SFDVKD. Unique molecular identifiers were incorporated during preparation of the TCRbeta library. TCRdb fed the PCR reads into MiXCR, producing one record per CDR3 protein. The sample lists 700,000 to 850,000 distinct CDR3 sequences, around 17% seen once, with roughly 5% in the top ten. This clonotype was picked up many times. What it binds is unknown. The source material was PBMCs, mostly from graft donor cells, sampled 360 days after TCRalphabeta/CD19-depleted stem cell transplant. This clonotype originated in a male patient between 10 and 17 years old who had a stem cell transplant for acute lymphoblastic leukemia, so the T cells may come from the graft donor. V usage is TRBV24-1 and J usage is TRBJ2-2; either TRBD1 or TRBD2 may fit D (5 bases each). CDR3 region: CATSETGQASYVTGELFF. The CDR3 nucleotides read TGTGCCACCAGTGAGACGGGGCAGGCCTCTTATGTCACCGGGGAGCTGTTTTTT.